This TCR beta chain derives from a study of blood T cell repertoires in COVID-19. Whole-study context: T cells, B-cell-depleted T cells, or PBMCs provided the cDNA or gDNA that served as material.

There are 17 residues in the CDR3. The germline CDR1 and CDR2 sequences are SGHTA and FQGNSA. Trimming cost V 5 bases and J 2 bases; bases outside gene matches: 9. In the original workflow: Nucleated cell counts were estimated from reference gene primer amplification. Clones were read by immunoSEQ multiplex PCR, and TCRdb kept only the in-frame ones, dropping some. The DNA gave D and trimming, while V, J and clone size come from that table. This sample has approximately 360,000 clones; 90% occur once, and the top ten carry approximately 6.2%. Input material: peripheral blood. This chain links TRBV7-2 with TRBJ2-4, with 10 bases aligning to TRBD2. This clonotype was obtained from a young man with active or convalescent COVID-19. The CDR3 sequence is CASSDITSGETKNIQYF. CDR3 bases: TGTGCCAGCAGCGACATAACTAGCGGGGAAACCAAAAACATTCAGTACTTC. Full variable domain (outside the CDR3, taken from reference TRBV7-2 and TRBJ2-4): GAGVSQSPSNKVTEKGKDVELRCDPISGHTALYWYRQSLGQGLEFLIYFQGNSAPDKSGLPSDRFSAERTGGSVSTLTIQRTQQEDSAVYLCASSDITSGETKNIQYFGAGTRLSVL.